This T cell receptor (beta chain) came from a study of cytotoxic CD8 clonotypes in ibrutinib-treated CLL. Study information: The group held 11 relapsed/refractory and 15 treatment-naive patients, with some 17 IGHV unmutated.

Germline V gene data show CDR1 as MDHEN and CDR2 as SYDVKM. This CDR3 spans 15 amino acids. The V end was cut by 8 bases, the J end by 3 bases, with 19 bases between. This clone has a handful of counts. What it binds is unknown. Whole-study results and caveats: Sampling times (in sustained-remission versus progressing patients) were not the same. Clonality was higher at baseline than in age-matched healthy donors and tracked circulating CD8+ T-cell counts.

Some clones are missing from TCRdb's copy, which holds only in-frame ones; the method was immunoSEQ multiplex PCR. The table has around 140,000 clones, 75% to 85% seen once. The sequence was collected from a human donor with chronic lymphocytic leukemia. Sequencing was performed on PBMCs, taken after 36 months of ibrutinib treatment. The chain joins TRBV28 to TRBJ1-2; no definite D call. CDR3 in amino acids: CASEEESMGHYGYTF. CDR3 coding DNA: TGTGCCAGCGAGGAGGAGTCAATGGGTCACTATGGCTACACCTTC.